The clone carrying this T cell receptor (beta chain) was picked up a small number of times. Its matching antigen is unknown. The sample comes from a study of T cell repertoires in cytomegalovirus infection. TCRdb reanalysed the reads using MiXCR and keeps one entry per CDR3 protein. This table has 650,000 to 900,000 distinct CDR3 sequences, approximately 32% appearing once. CDR1 is MNHEY and CDR2 is SVGEGT in the germline V gene. Trimming took off 8 bases at V and 6 bases at J, with 22 bases between the two ends. CDR3 length: 15 amino acids. The receptor comes from a human donor in good health (CMV status not recorded). Some clones in this sample may be carry-over from other donors' samples. The sample consisted of cultured CD8+ T cells from PBMCs, taken from culture after CMV antigen stimulation. This rearrangement joins TRBV6-2 or TRBV6-3 to TRBJ1-2, with D possibly matching TRBD1 (5 bases). CDR3 sequence reads: CASGSWDRIFDGYTF. The DNA for the CDR3 is TGTGCCAGCGGATCTTGGGACCGAATATTTGATGGCTACACCTTC.